The rows below give T cell receptor beta chains drawn from one sample of a study of blood T cell repertoires in COVID-19. Assay: immunoSEQ multiplex PCR; the TCRdb copy retains only in-frame clones and omits some. The table records around 81,000 clones, 70% to 80% of them present only once. Sequenced input: peripheral blood. The receptors come from a human donor in a cohort sampled during active COVID-19. The CDR3 runs from the conserved cysteine through the conserved F or W. A D gene is named only where the DNA matches it firmly. Clone size, where shown, is once, few, many, or a class for clones that have expanded.

j_call cdr3_length clone_size d_call v_call cdr3_aa cdr3_nt
TRBJ1-4 15 . TRBD1 TRBV5-1 CASSTTGATNEKLFF TGCGCCAGCTCAACGACAGGGGCAACTAATGAAAAACTGTTTTTT
TRBJ2-7 19 . TRBD2 TRBV7-2 CASSLRIGPSGGHIYEQYF TGTGCCAGCAGCTTACGTATAGGACCTAGCGGGGGGCACATCTACGAGCAGTACTTC
TRBJ2-3 15 . TRBD1 TRBV11-3 CASSPGTAYTDTQYF TGTGCCAGCAGCCCCGGGACAGCCTACACAGATACGCAGTATTTT
TRBJ1-1 15 few . TRBV5-5 CASSLVGGWNTEAFF TGTGCCAGCAGCTTGGTGGGGGGATGGAACACTGAAGCTTTCTTT
TRBJ2-4 15 . TRBD1 TRBV10-3 CAISKGTGQRNIQYF TGTGCCATCAGTAAAGGGACAGGGCAGCGAAACATTCAGTACTTC
TRBJ2-3 15 . TRBD2 TRBV3-1/TRBV3-2 CASSQRWGGSDTQYF TGTGCCAGCAGCCAAAGGTGGGGGGGGTCAGATACGCAGTATTTT
TRBJ2-5 12 once TRBD1 TRBV29-1 CSIGTGQETQYF TGCAGCATCGGGACAGGGCAAGAGACCCAGTACTTC
TRBJ1-5 14 . . TRBV24-1 CATSGQNSNQPQHF TGTGCCACCAGTGGCCAGAACAGCAATCAGCCCCAGCATTTT
TRBJ2-3 15 . . TRBV9 CASSPSGHSTDTQYF TGTGCCAGCAGCCCGAGCGGCCATAGCACAGATACGCAGTATTTT
TRBJ2-1 16 . TRBD2 TRBV7-6 CASSLGASGRATEQFF TGTGCCAGCAGCCTAGGGGCTAGCGGGAGGGCAACTGAGCAGTTCTTC
TRBJ2-3 17 . TRBD2 TRBV3-1/TRBV3-2 CASSQGGSGAAGDTQYF TGTGCCAGCAGCCAAGGGGGTAGCGGGGCAGCTGGGGATACGCAGTATTTT
TRBJ1-4 16 . TRBD1 TRBV7-2 CASSQGPGQGFEKLFF TGTGCCAGCAGCCAGGGGCCCGGACAGGGGTTTGAAAAACTGTTTTTT
TRBJ1-5 16 once . TRBV24-1 CATSDRRGGSNQPQHF TGTGCCACCAGTGATCGCAGGGGAGGGAGCAATCAGCCCCAGCATTTT
TRBJ2-7 14 . . TRBV27 CASSLVGGAGEQYF TGTGCCAGCAGTTTAGTAGGGGGGGCAGGCGAGCAGTACTTC
TRBJ2-7 13 . . TRBV5-1 CASSLGQDYEQYF TGCGCCAGCAGCTTGGGACAGGACTACGAGCAGTACTTC
TRBJ1-1 12 . TRBD1 TRBV6-6 CASSPDRGRAFF TGTGCCAGCAGCCCGGACAGGGGGCGAGCTTTCTTT
TRBJ1-1 13 . . TRBV11-2 CASSPQQNTEAFF TGTGCCAGCAGCCCCCAACAGAACACTGAAGCTTTCTTT
TRBJ2-1 18 . TRBD1 TRBV19 CASSPRTGLIESYNEQFF TGTGCCAGTAGCCCAAGGACAGGGTTGATTGAATCCTACAATGAGCAGTTCTTC
TRBJ1-5 17 . . TRBV6-2/TRBV6-3 CASSYRGGNFGNQPQHF TGTGCCAGCAGTTACCGCGGGGGGAACTTCGGCAATCAGCCCCAGCATTTT
TRBJ1-2 14 . . TRBV6-6 CASSLDSSLYGYTF TGTGCCAGCAGTCTGGACAGTTCCCTCTATGGCTACACCTTC
TRBJ1-1 13 . . TRBV28 CASRWGGGTEAFF TGTGCCAGTCGTTGGGGCGGCGGCACTGAAGCTTTCTTT
TRBJ2-1 14 . TRBD2 TRBV3-1/TRBV3-2 CASSHLAGKHEQFF TGTGCCAGCAGCCATCTAGCGGGGAAACATGAGCAGTTCTTC
TRBJ2-2 15 . TRBD1 TRBV18 CASSPTTGQNGELFF TGTGCCAGCTCACCGACGACAGGGCAAAACGGGGAGCTGTTTTTT
TRBJ1-2 12 many TRBD1 TRBV28 CASSGTVYGYTF TGTGCCAGCAGTGGGACAGTCTATGGCTACACCTTC
TRBJ1-5 17 few . TRBV18 CASSQTGVGYSNQPQHF TGTGCCAGCTCACAAACAGGAGTCGGGTATAGCAATCAGCCCCAGCATTTT
TRBJ1-4 15 . . TRBV9 CASSVGGSTNEKLFF TGTGCCAGCAGCGTAGGAGGGTCAACTAATGAAAAACTGTTTTTT
TRBJ2-7 15 . . TRBV7-2 CASSLRGTSPYEQYF TGTGCCAGCAGCTTAAGGGGGACCAGCCCCTACGAGCAGTACTTC
TRBJ1-1 15 once TRBD1 TRBV5-1 CASSLRGLEGTEAFF TGCGCCAGCTCACTTAGGGGGCTGGAGGGCACTGAAGCTTTCTTT
TRBJ1-2 14 . TRBD1 TRBV20-1 CSASAPDRGYGYTF TGCAGTGCTAGTGCTCCCGACAGGGGTTATGGCTACACCTTC
TRBJ2-5 15 few . TRBV12-2 CASRSGTGVRETQYF TGTGCAAGTCGCTCCGGGACAGGGGTCAGGGAGACCCAGTACTTC
TRBJ2-1 16 few . TRBV7-6 CASSLSSGGSYNEQFF TGTGCCAGCAGCTTAAGCAGCGGTGGGTCCTACAATGAGCAGTTCTTC
TRBJ1-5 15 . TRBD1 TRBV19 CASSIGDRVNQPQHF TGTGCCAGTAGTATAGGGGACAGGGTAAATCAGCCCCAGCATTTT
TRBJ1-1 16 once TRBD1 TRBV13 CASSSYRDRGLTEAFF TGTGCCAGCAGCTCCTACCGGGACAGGGGGCTCACTGAAGCTTTCTTT
TRBJ2-5 15 few TRBD2 TRBV7-3 CASSLGMGLAETQYF TGTGCCAGCAGCTTAGGGATGGGACTAGCGGAGACCCAGTACTTC
TRBJ2-1 14 . . TRBV3-1/TRBV3-2 CASSQRRAYNEQFF TGTGCCAGCAGCCAGAGAAGAGCCTACAATGAGCAGTTCTTC